This is a list of T cell receptor beta chains from one sample in a study of spatial heterogeneity in lung cancer. TCRdb fed the 5' RACE reads into MiXCR, producing one record per CDR3 protein. The sample carries some 54,000 distinct CDR3 sequences, under 8% recorded once. The specimen was PBMCs, collected at follow-up. The receptors were gathered from a female donor with early-stage non-small cell lung cancer. Both conserved end residues are part of each CDR3.

TRBJ2-2	TRBV29-1	CSVEVITGELFF
TRBJ1-1	TRBV15	CATSRGGRNTEAFF
TRBJ2-2	TRBV6-5	CASSYERPGELFF
TRBJ1-1	TRBV7-8	CASSLRSFGMNTEAFF
TRBJ2-1	TRBV28	CASTTKRGTDNEQFF
TRBJ1-5	TRBV7-2	CASSPYREPQHF
TRBJ2-5	TRBV5-1	CASRLGTEETQYF
TRBJ2-3	TRBV7-2	CASSLKGPGDTQYF
TRBJ1-6	TRBV5-4	CASSLKQGDNSPLHF
TRBJ1-1	TRBV5-1	CASSLAVTRGHRTEAFF
TRBJ2-5	TRBV4-3	CASSGGPQETQYF
TRBJ2-1	TRBV5-1	CASSEGTHNEQFF
TRBJ2-1	TRBV11-2	CASSLRVNAEQFF
TRBJ1-1	TRBV7-8	CASSLVIGNTEAFF
TRBJ2-5	TRBV12-3/TRBV12-4	CASSLTGVETQYF
TRBJ2-3	TRBV6-5	CASSFGQASTDTQYF
TRBJ1-6	TRBV4-1	CASSQDPGTNSPLHF
TRBJ2-1	TRBV20-1	CSARASGGEQFF
TRBJ2-3	TRBV15	CATSRDFYGGAQYF
TRBJ2-7	TRBV20-1	CSAPPASGGAIEQYF
TRBJ1-1	TRBV6-2/TRBV6-3	CASYRGGSSNTEAFF
TRBJ2-3	TRBV19	CASSIGGKGTDTQYF
TRBJ2-5	TRBV19	CASSERETQYF
TRBJ1-1	TRBV12-3/TRBV12-4	CASSFWGRYTEAFF
TRBJ1-6	TRBV3-1	CASSDRVDSPLHF
TRBJ1-2	TRBV5-1	CASSLDPSKWTDRGYTF
TRBJ2-2	TRBV7-9	CASSPRPGPATGELFF
TRBJ2-5	TRBV9	CASSGGQGRETQYF
TRBJ2-2	TRBV20-1	CSARSGNTFTGELFF
TRBJ2-5	TRBV13	CASSLALAGAQETQYF
TRBJ1-2	TRBV5-5	CASSLDGRDVYGYTF
TRBJ2-1	TRBV28	CASSSGGFRSYNEQFF
TRBJ2-3	TRBV27	CASSLVGEADTQYF
TRBJ2-7	TRBV4-3	CASSAGLVYEQYF
TRBJ2-7	TRBV6-1	CASSEEGIAGYEQYF
TRBJ2-1	TRBV3-1	CASSQVSTQQFF
TRBJ1-1	TRBV28	CASSLIGNKAFF
TRBJ1-1	TRBV30	CAWSVRSGWTEAFF
TRBJ2-1	TRBV20-1	CSALRLAGANEQFF
TRBJ2-3	TRBV7-2	CASSLAGLAGGPADTQYF
TRBJ1-4	TRBV14	CASSQSGKPFGKLFF
TRBJ2-3	TRBV7-2	CASQPGLRGDTQYF
TRBJ2-3	TRBV5-8	CASSPGHGGADTQYF
TRBJ1-6	TRBV6-1	CASSLGLLGSPLHF
TRBJ2-3	TRBV6-2/TRBV6-3	CASTSREEGADTQYF